Each of the 31 T cell receptor beta chains below was sequenced from the same sample in a study of immune evolution from preneoplasia to lung adenocarcinoma. Sequencing used immunoSEQ multiplex PCR; TCRdb keeps in-frame clones, though not all of them. Among about 3,600 clones listed, roughly four fifths were seen once. Material for sequencing was FFPE lung adenocarcinoma in situ tissue. These receptors were taken from a person aged 55-85 years with lung adenocarcinoma.

This chain links TRBV9 with TRBJ2-6; a weak D match, TRBD1 (6 bases). CDR1 is SGDLS and CDR2 is YYNGEE in the germline V gene. The CDR3 has 15 amino acids. The germline V and J ends were trimmed by 5 bases and 0 bases, with 9 bases remaining between them. The CDR3: CASRQGSSGANVLTF. The CDR3 coding sequence is TGTGCCAGCAGACAGGGAAGCTCTGGGGCCAACGTCCTGACTTTC.

The chain joins TRBV30 to TRBJ2-7; no clear D. The CDR3 sequence is 14 residues long. Trimming removed 2 bases from V and 1 base from J, with 12 bases in between. CDR1 GTSNPN and CDR2 SVGIG come from the germline V gene (reference sequence). This chain's CDR3 is CAWSTPQVSYEQYF. In DNA form, the CDR3 reads TGTGCCTGGAGTACCCCCCAGGTTTCCTACGAGCAGTACTTC.

In DNA, the CDR3 is TGTGCCAGCAGCACCGACAGGGAGGCCCTCAATGGCTACACCTTC. Its protein product is CASSTDREALNGYTF. The chain recombines TRBV9 with TRBJ1-2; 7 bases fit TRBD1. Germline CDR1 and CDR2: SGDLS and YYNGEE. V lost 4 bases and J lost 6; bases outside the gene matches: 12. The CDR3 has 15 amino acids.

V gene TRBV27 combines with J gene TRBJ2-1; 10 positions agree with TRBD2. There are 20 residues in the CDR3. V was pared by 2 bases and J by 7 bases, with 20 bases of the junction left unmatched. The germline gives CDR1 MNHEY, CDR2 SMNVEV (reference sequence). The DNA for the CDR3 is TGTGCCAGCAGTTTAAAAGTAGCCCAGCGGGGGGGCGGAGGGATAAATGAGCAGTTCTTC. Its protein product is CASSLKVAQRGGGGINEQFF.

V gene TRBV10-3 combines with J gene TRBJ2-7; 7 bases fit TRBD2. J gave up 1 base and V 8 bases, and 5 bases lay outside the gene matches. Germline CDR1 ENHRY, CDR2 SYGVKD. This CDR3 has 13 amino acids. The CDR3 region is CAIGREGSYEQYF. CDR3 coding DNA: TGTGCCATCGGCAGGGAGGGTTCCTACGAGCAGTACTTC.

This clone came up a few times. The chain's CDR3 is CASSLEGRGGTDTQYF. The CDR3 DNA is TGTGCCAGCAGCTTGGAGGGCAGGGGCGGGACAGATACGCAGTATTTT. This rearrangement joins TRBV5-6 to TRBJ2-3; a possible D gene is TRBD1 (6 bases). The CDR3 length is 16 residues. The V gene lost 0 bases and the J gene lost 3 bases, with 14 bases spanning the gap. Per the germline V gene, CDR1 is SGHDT and CDR2 is YYEEEE.

The chain uses TRBV2 and TRBJ1-2; the D gene is possibly TRBD1 (6 bases). The germline V gene encodes CDR1 SNHLY and CDR2 FYNNEI. Trimming took 3 bases from V and 7 from J, leaving 15 bases between them. The CDR3 covers 14 residues. CDR3 in amino acids: CASSEFVGGSGYTF. The CDR3 DNA sequence: TGTGCCAGCAGTGAGTTTGTCGGGGGCTCTGGCTACACCTTC.

This clone appeared a few times. The chain links TRBV18 to TRBJ2-7; TRBD1 matches at 10 bases. The V gene end was trimmed by 3 bases and the J gene end by 0 bases; junction bases not matched to a gene: 5. The germline V gene encodes CDR1 KGHSH and CDR2 LQKENI. The CDR3 is made up of 16 amino acids. The CDR3 loop reads CASSPGTGDISYEQYF. In nucleotides, the CDR3 is TGTGCCAGCTCACCTGGGACAGGGGACATCTCCTACGAGCAGTACTTC. The full variable domain, completed using reference TRBV18 and TRBJ2-7, is NAGVMQNPRHLVRRRGQEARLRCSPMKGHSHVYWYRQLPEEGLKFMVYLQKENIIDESGMPKERFSAEFPKEGPSILRIQQVVRGDSAAYFCASSPGTGDISYEQYFGPGTRLTVT.

This sequence joins TRBV28 and TRBJ2-2; D possibly uses TRBD1 or TRBD2 (6 bases each). V lost 6 bases and J lost 0, with 14 bases in between. There are 16 residues in the CDR3. Germline CDR1 is MDHEN and CDR2 is SYDVKM. The CDR3 bases are TGTGCCAGCAGCACCGCGGGGACACCGAACACCGGGGAGCTGTTTTTT. Protein sequence: CASSTAGTPNTGELFF.

In its sample, this clone ranks as large. The CDR3 bases are TGTGCCAGCAGCGGGGGGATTAATCGCGAGCAGTACTTC. Its protein product is CASSGGINREQYF. The rearrangement joins TRBV5-6 to TRBJ2-7, with D perhaps matching TRBD2 (6 bases). The CDR3 loop spans 13 amino acids. Trimming left V 4 bases short and J 6 bases short, with 14 bases between. The germline CDR1 and CDR2 sequences are SGHDT and YYEEEE.

This chain uses TRBV15 with TRBJ1-1; 10 nucleotides line up with TRBD1. With 5 bases clipped from V and 2 bases from J, the junction kept 5 bases outside the gene matches. Germline CDR1 is LNHNV and CDR2 is YYDKDF (reference sequence). The CDR3 has 15 amino acids. This chain's CDR3 is CATSADRGLNTEAFF. The CDR3 DNA reads as TGTGCCACCAGCGCCGACAGGGGGCTCAACACTGAAGCTTTCTTT. The entire variable domain, with the rest obtained from reference TRBV15 and TRBJ1-1, is as follows: DAMVIQNPRYQVTQFGKPVTLSCSQTLNHNVMYWYQQKSSQAPKLLFHYYDKDFNNEADTPDNFQSRRPNTSFCFLDIRSPGLGDTAMYLCATSADRGLNTEAFFGQGTRLTVV.

V is TRBV18 and J is TRBJ2-2; D remains unclear. This CDR3 contains 12 residues. Germline V gene lookup returns CDR1 KGHSH and CDR2 LQKENI. V was cut by 8 bases and J by 6 bases, with 10 bases left in between. This CDR3 is CASRTQAGELFF. DNA of the CDR3: TGTGCCAGCCGGACCCAAGCCGGGGAGCTGTTTTTT. Combining the CDR3 with reference TRBV18 and TRBJ2-2 gives the whole variable domain NAGVMQNPRHLVRRRGQEARLRCSPMKGHSHVYWYRQLPEEGLKFMVYLQKENIIDESGMPKERFSAEFPKEGPSILRIQQVVRGDSAAYFCASRTQAGELFFGEGSRLTVL.

This clone was seen a handful of times. The V and J genes are TRBV29-1 and TRBJ1-2; perhaps TRBD1 as D (5 bases). Between the trimmed V and J ends, which lost 8 bases and 2 bases, there was a span of 21 bases. The CDR3 extends over 15 amino acids. The germline gives CDR1 SQVTM, CDR2 ANQGSEA. The CDR3 DNA follows: TGCAGCTCCTGGGACTCTTTTAATTTGAACTATGGCTACACCTTC. It specifies CSSWDSFNLNYGYTF.

The chain links TRBV9 to TRBJ2-7; TRBD2 agrees at 8 bases. The CDR3 length is 15 residues. Germline V lookup: CDR1 SGDLS, CDR2 YYNGEE. Germline trimming cut 3 bases from V and 0 bases from J; bases unmatched to any gene: 5. The CDR3 loop reads CASSAGGGSSYEQYF. The CDR3 DNA reads TGTGCCAGCAGCGCCGGGGGGGGGAGCTCCTACGAGCAGTACTTC.

The chain carries TRBV6-1 and TRBJ2-5; the D is unclear. From germline, CDR1 is MNHNS and CDR2 SASEGT. Between the trimmed V and J ends, which lost 5 bases and 1 base, there was a span of 2 bases. There are 11 residues in the CDR3. This CDR3 is CASSIQETQYF. CDR3 nucleotides: TGTGCCAGCAGTATCCAAGAGACCCAGTACTTC.

The chain employs TRBV13 and TRBJ2-1; 9 bases are a match to TRBD1. This CDR3 has 16 residues. Per the germline V gene, CDR1 is PRHDT and CDR2 is FYEKMQ (reference sequence). J lost 5 bases, V lost 4 bases, and 9 bases had no gene match. In nucleotides, the CDR3 is TGTGCCAGCAGCTCGCGTCGACGGACAGGGGACAATGAGCAGTTCTTC. This gives the protein CASSSRRRTGDNEQFF.

By sample fraction, this clone is large. The gene calls are TRBV13 and TRBJ2-3; D call uncertain. V gave up 1 base and J gave up 0 bases, with 14 bases separating them. The V gene's germline CDR1 is PRHDT and CDR2 FYEKMQ (reference sequence). The CDR3 consists of 17 residues. The CDR3 nucleotides read TGTGCCAGCAGCTTAGACTCCGGTGATCCAAGCACAGATACGCAGTATTTT. Encoded protein: CASSLDSGDPSTDTQYF.

This clone appeared a few times. V gene TRBV5-1 combines with J gene TRBJ2-5; D is unclear. The CDR3 runs 13 residues. Trimming took off 3 bases at V and 5 bases at J, with 11 bases between the two ends. Germline lookup yields CDR1 SGHRS and CDR2 YFSETQ. DNA for the CDR3: TGCGCCAGCAGCTCCCTCAACGGGGAGACCCAGTACTTC. This encodes CASSSLNGETQYF.

The chain recombines TRBV5-8 with TRBJ2-1, with a weak D call TRBD2 (5 bases). This CDR3 contains 13 residues. Germline V gene data show CDR1 as SGHTS and CDR2 as YDEGEE. Trimming stripped 4 bases from V and 10 bases from J, with 15 bases between. The CDR3: CASSLNLLDEQFF. In nucleotides, the CDR3 is TGTGCCAGCAGCCTTAACCTACTAGACGAGCAGTTCTTC. The full variable domain, its missing parts supplied by reference TRBV5-8 and TRBJ2-1, is EAGVTQSPTHLIKTRGQQATLRCSPISGHTSVYWYQQALGLGLQFLLWYDEGEERNRGNFPPRFSGRQFPNYSSELNVNALELEDSALYLCASSLNLLDEQFFGPGTRLTVL.

The CDR3 loop is CASSFRERETQYF. CDR3 coding DNA: TGTGCCAGCAGCTTCAGGGAGCGGGAGACCCAGTACTTC. The chain carries TRBV7-9 and TRBJ2-5, with D perhaps TRBD1 or TRBD2 (5 bases each). There are 13 residues in the CDR3. V was pared by 3 bases and J by 5 bases, with 10 bases between. Germline V gene lookup returns CDR1 SEHNR and CDR2 FQNEAQ (reference sequence).

The chain employs TRBV19 and TRBJ2-7; D call uncertain. The CDR3 has 12 amino acids. Germline CDR1 and CDR2: LNHDA and SQIVND (reference sequence). With 3 bases removed from V and 5 bases from J, the gap between germline ends came to 8 bases. CDR3 sequence (DNA): TGTGCCAGTAGTATGCCCCCCCACGAGCAGTACTTC. It translates to CASSMPPHEQYF.

This clone occurred a few times. The chain combines TRBV5-6 with TRBJ1-1; D possibly corresponds to TRBD1 (6 bases). Germline assignment: CDR1 SGHDT and CDR2 YYEEEE. The CDR3 length is 14 residues. V was trimmed by 5 bases and J by 5 bases, leaving 16 bases between them. For the CDR3, the DNA is TGTGCCAGCAGTACCGGGACATGGGAAACTGAAGCTTTCTTT. It encodes CASSTGTWETEAFF.

The table lists this clone with a count of one. The V call is TRBV10-3, the J call TRBJ2-5; D not resolved. This CDR3 contains 12 residues. Germline V gene lookup returns CDR1 ENHRY and CDR2 SYGVKD. V lost 2 bases to trimming and J lost 4 bases, with 5 bases between them. The DNA for the CDR3 is TGTGCCATCAGTGAGAACGGAGAGACCCAGTACTTC. Residues: CAISENGETQYF.

This clone has only a few counts. The gene calls are TRBV21-1 and TRBJ2-7. TRBV21-1 is tagged as a pseudogene. The CDR3 extends over 12 amino acids. The CDR3 DNA is TGTGCCAGCAGCGCCAGCCTCTACGAGCAGTACTTC. It is translated as CASSASLYEQYF.

The J gene is TRBJ2-7, the V gene TRBV14; D is ambiguous. Germline V gene data show CDR1 as SGHDN and CDR2 as FVKESK. The CDR3 length is 14 residues. V lost 0 bases, J lost 1 base, and 7 bases lay in between. CDR3 protein: CASSQEDLSYEQYF. CDR3 bases: TGTGCCAGCAGCCAAGAGGATCTATCCTACGAGCAGTACTTC.

The V gene is TRBV6-1, the J gene TRBJ1-2; no firm D call. This CDR3 is built from 15 residues. Germline CDR1 MNHNS, CDR2 SASEGT. Trimming took 2 bases from V and 0 from J, leaving 10 bases between them. This CDR3 reads CASSESTLSNYGYTF. DNA of the CDR3: TGTGCCAGCAGTGAATCGACACTTTCTAACTATGGCTACACCTTC.

V is TRBV19 and J is TRBJ1-5, with 8 bases fitting TRBD1. The CDR3 has 14 amino acids. The junction had 8 bases not matched to a gene; V was cut back by 6 bases and J by 7 bases. Germline CDR1 LNHDA, CDR2 SQIVND (reference sequence). CDR3 amino acids: CASSLDRGWQPQHF. The CDR3 bases are TGTGCCAGTAGCCTAGACAGGGGTTGGCAGCCCCAGCATTTT.

This chain joins TRBV11-3 and TRBJ2-2; possible D gene TRBD1, 5 bases. V shed 3 bases and J shed 2 bases, with 10 bases lying between them. Per germline, CDR1 SGHNT and CDR2 YENEEA. There are 15 residues in the CDR3. CDR3 sequence (DNA): TGTGCCAGCAGCTTGCAGGGATACAACACCGGGGAGCTGTTTTTT. Protein sequence: CASSLQGYNTGELFF.

The CDR3 DNA follows: TGTGCCAGCAGCCTCTTGGGGGGGTTTACAGATACGCAGTATTTT. This gives the protein CASSLLGGFTDTQYF. The rearrangement uses TRBV11-3 and TRBJ2-3; 7 positions agree with TRBD2. Germline assignment: CDR1 SGHNT and CDR2 YENEEA. J lost 3 bases, V lost 5 bases, and 8 bases had no gene match. The CDR3 covers 15 residues.

This clone has a handful of counts. The gene calls are TRBV7-9 and TRBJ1-6, with no clear D. V gave up 0 bases and J gave up 8 bases, with 8 bases separating them. This CDR3 is 14 amino acids long. Germline values: CDR1 SEHNR, CDR2 FQNEAQ (reference sequence). The CDR3 sequence is CASSLAGWDSPLHF. For the CDR3, the DNA is TGTGCCAGCAGCTTAGCAGGGTGGGATTCACCCCTCCACTTT. Full variable domain (remainder filled in from reference TRBV7-9 and TRBJ1-6): DTGVSQNPRHKITKRGQNVTFRCDPISEHNRLYWYRQTLGQGPEFLTYFQNEAQLEKSRLLSDRFSAERPKGSFSTLEIQRTEQGDSAMYLCASSLAGWDSPLHFGNGTRLTVT.

The rearrangement joins TRBV11-2 to TRBJ2-1, with 12 bases aligning to TRBD1. From germline, CDR1 is SGHAT and CDR2 FQNNGV. The V segment lost 2 bases and the J segment 7 bases; nucleotides outside the gene matches: 3. This CDR3 region has 15 residues. This chain's CDR3 is CASSLWDRGHNEQFF. As DNA, the CDR3 is TGTGCCAGCAGCTTATGGGACAGGGGGCATAATGAGCAGTTCTTC.